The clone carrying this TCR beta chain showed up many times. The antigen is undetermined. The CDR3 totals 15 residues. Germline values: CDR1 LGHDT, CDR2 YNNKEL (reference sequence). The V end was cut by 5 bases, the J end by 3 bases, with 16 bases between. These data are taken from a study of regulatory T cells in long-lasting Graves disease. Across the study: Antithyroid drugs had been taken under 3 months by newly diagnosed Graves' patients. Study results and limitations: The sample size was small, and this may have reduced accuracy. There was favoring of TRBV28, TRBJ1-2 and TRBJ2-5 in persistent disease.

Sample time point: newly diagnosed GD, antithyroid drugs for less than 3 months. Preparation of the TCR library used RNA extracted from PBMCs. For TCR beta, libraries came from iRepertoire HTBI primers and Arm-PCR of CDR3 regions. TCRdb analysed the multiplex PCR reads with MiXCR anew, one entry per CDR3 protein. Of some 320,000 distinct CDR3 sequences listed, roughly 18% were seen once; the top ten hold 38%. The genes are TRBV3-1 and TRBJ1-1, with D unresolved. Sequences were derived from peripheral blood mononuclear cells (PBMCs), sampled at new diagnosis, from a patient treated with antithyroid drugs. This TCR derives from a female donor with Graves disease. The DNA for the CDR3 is TGTGCCAGCAGCAGAGCGGGAGGGTCGTACACTGAAGCTTTCTTT. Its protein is CASSRAGGSYTEAFF. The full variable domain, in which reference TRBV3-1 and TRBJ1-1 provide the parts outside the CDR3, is DTAVSQTPKYLVTQMGNDKSIKCEQNLGHDTMYWYKQDSKKFLKIMFSYNNKELIINETVPNRFSPKSPDKAHLNLHINSLELGDSAVYFCASSRAGGSYTEAFFGQGTRLTVV.